The clone carrying this TCR beta chain was observed a single time. The record originates from a study of blood T cell repertoires in COVID-19. In the study overall: Sites in the United States, Italy and Spain provided acute and convalescent COVID-19 samples. From T cells, B-cell-depleted T cells, or PBMCs came the material, which was cDNA or gDNA.

Germline-derived CDR1 and CDR2 are SEHNR and FQNEAQ (reference sequence). The CDR3 has 15 amino acids. Trimming removed 2 bases at V and 6 bases at J, with 16 bases between. Original analysis: From reference gene primer amplification, estimates of nucleated cell counts were derived. Libraries were prepared by immunoSEQ multiplex PCR; TCRdb keeps only in-frame clonotypes and omits some of them. That table supplies the V and J calls and clone size; D and trimming were determined from the DNA. This table holds around 250,000 clones, 84% found once. The clonotype comes from a human donor in a cohort sampled during active COVID-19. The chain links TRBV7-9 to TRBJ1-1, with D possibly being TRBD1 (6 bases). The sequencing input was peripheral blood. In DNA, the CDR3 is TGTGCCAGCAGCTTAAACAGGGATATTGTAGCTGAAGCTTTCTTT. Encoded protein: CASSLNRDIVAEAFF.